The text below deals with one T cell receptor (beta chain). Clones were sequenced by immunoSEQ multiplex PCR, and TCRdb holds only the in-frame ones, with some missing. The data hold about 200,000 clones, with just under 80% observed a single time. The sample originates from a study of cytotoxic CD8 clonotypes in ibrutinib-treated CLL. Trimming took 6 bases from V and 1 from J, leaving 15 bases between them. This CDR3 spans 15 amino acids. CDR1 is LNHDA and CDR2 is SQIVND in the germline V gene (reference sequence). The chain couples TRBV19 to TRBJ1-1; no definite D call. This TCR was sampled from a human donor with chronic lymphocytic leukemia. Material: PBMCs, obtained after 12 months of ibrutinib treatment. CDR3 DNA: TGTGCCAGTAGAAAGGTGGCCCTTCCGAACACTGAAGCTTTCTTT. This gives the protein CASRKVALPNTEAFF.